This T cell receptor beta chain was documented in a study of regulatory T cells in long-lasting Graves disease. Findings and caveats of the study: Peripheral blood was the sole material, not thyroid tissue.

About this clonotype itself: Antigen: not known. This may be a read error: a much more frequent sequence differs by one nucleotide.

V was cut by 7 bases and J by 4 bases, with 15 bases left in between. Germline lookup yields CDR1 KGHDR and CDR2 SFDVKD. This CDR3 is built from 14 residues. Time point defined: newly diagnosed GD, antithyroid drugs for less than 3 months. The authors made the TCR library using RNA they extracted from PBMCs. Through Arm-PCR of CDR3 regions and iRepertoire HTBI primers, TCR beta libraries were built. TCRdb itself ran the multiplex PCR reads through MiXCR, one entry per CDR3 protein. The table lists 200,000 to 250,000 distinct CDR3 sequences, around 18% of them singletons. The TCR was taken from a female donor with Graves disease. The chain links TRBV24-1 to TRBJ1-1, with D tentatively TRBD1 (6 bases). Specimen: peripheral blood mononuclear cells (PBMCs), collected at new diagnosis, from a patient treated with antithyroid drugs. CDR3 sequence (DNA): TGTGCCACCAGCGGGGGGGGCAAACTCACTGAAGCTTTCTTT. Its protein is CATSGGGKLTEAFF.